Listed below are T cell receptor beta chains from one sample, sequenced in a study of T cells in Graves' hyperthyroidism and ophthalmopathy. TCRdb fed the multiplex PCR reads into MiXCR, producing one record per CDR3 protein. The sample yields about 640,000 distinct CDR3 sequences, around 21% seen once. The specimen was blood. Receptors originate from a young man with Graves' ophthalmopathy. The CDR3 runs from the conserved cysteine through the conserved F or W. Each record gives: D gene, clone size, J gene, V gene, CDR3 protein, CDR3 DNA. A D gene is named only where the DNA matches it firmly. The size field is filled for only some rows; it gives once, few, many or a size class.

NA	few	TRBJ2-2	TRBV4-1	CASSHGPGELFF	TGCGCCAGCAGCCATGGCCCCGGGGAGCTGTTTTTT
NA	few	TRBJ2-7	TRBV24-1	CATSPGRGTYEQYF	TGTGCCACCAGCCCGGGACGGGGAACCTACGAGCAGTACTTC
TRBD1	NA	TRBJ2-5	TRBV29-1	CSGLDRGLKTQYF	TGCAGCGGCCTGGACAGGGGGCTAAAGACCCAGTACTTC
TRBD2	NA	TRBJ2-7	TRBV7-2	CASSLVAGGEGYEQYF	TGTGCCAGCAGCTTAGTAGCGGGAGGTGAGGGCTACGAGCAGTACTTC
TRBD1	NA	TRBJ2-1	TRBV20-1	CSAPDRGQEQFF	TGCAGTGCTCCGGACAGGGGTCAAGAGCAGTTCTTC
NA	few	TRBJ2-3	TRBV4-2	CASSQDWNSFTDTQYF	TGTGCCAGCAGCCAAGATTGGAACAGCTTCACAGATACGCAGTATTTT
TRBD2	many	TRBJ2-7	TRBV19	CASSFGGRFSYEQYF	TGTGCCAGTAGTTTTGGCGGGAGGTTCTCCTACGAGCAGTACTTC
NA	NA	TRBJ2-5	TRBV7-9	CASSLIGSQEETQYF	TGTGCCAGCAGCTTAATTGGATCACAGGAAGAGACCCAGTACTTC
NA	many	TRBJ2-3	TRBV5-1	CASSIGITDTQYF	TGCGCCAGCAGCATTGGAATCACAGATACGCAGTATTTT
TRBD2	few	TRBJ2-7	TRBV10-3	CAISRTSGLSYEQYF	TGTGCCATCAGTCGGACTAGCGGGCTGTCCTACGAGCAGTACTTC
NA	NA	TRBJ2-5	TRBV20-1	CSARWETQYF	TGCAGTGCTAGATGGGAGACCCAGTACTTC
NA	NA	TRBJ2-3	TRBV30	CAWSVGLFTDTQYF	TGTGCCTGGAGTGTAGGACTTTTCACAGATACGCAGTATTTT
TRBD2	few	TRBJ2-1	TRBV6-2/TRBV6-3	CASTAGTSGSYNEQFF	TGTGCCAGCACCGCTGGGACTAGCGGATCATACAATGAGCAGTTCTTC
TRBD1	NA	TRBJ2-3	TRBV9	CASSPGQTYTDTQYF	TGTGCCAGCAGCCCGGGACAGACATACACAGATACGCAGTATTTT
TRBD1	NA	TRBJ1-2	TRBV7-9	CASSLGDSGYTF	TGTGCCAGCAGCTTGGGGGACAGTGGCTACACCTTC
NA	NA	TRBJ2-3	TRBV13	CASSWAAGFPSDTQYF	TGTGCCAGCAGCTGGGCTGCGGGGTTCCCATCCGATACGCAGTATTTT
NA	few	TRBJ1-1	TRBV5-5	CASSYEGGLTEAFF	TGTGCCAGCAGCTACGAAGGGGGGCTCACTGAAGCTTTCTTT
NA	few	TRBJ2-7	TRBV7-9	CASIDSSGYEQYF	TGTGCCAGCATTGACAGTTCAGGTTACGAGCAGTACTTC
TRBD2	NA	TRBJ2-7	TRBV3-1	CASSRRTSGSNEQYF	TGTGCCAGCAGCCGAAGGACTAGCGGGTCAAACGAGCAGTACTTC
NA	NA	TRBJ2-1	TRBV7-9	CASSSPTGDRSYNEQFF	TGTGCCAGCAGCTCGCCCACGGGGGATAGGTCCTACAATGAGCAGTTCTTC
TRBD1	NA	TRBJ2-1	TRBV20-1	CSAHLTGTGTNEQFF	TGCAGTGCTCACCTTACCGGGACAGGGACCAATGAGCAGTTCTTC
NA	NA	TRBJ2-1	TRBV5-1	CASSPVTYNEQFF	TGCGCCAGCAGCCCGGTTACCTACAATGAGCAGTTCTTC
NA	NA	TRBJ2-3	TRBV5-1	CASSFGALTDTQYF	TGCGCCAGCAGCTTCGGGGCACTCACAGATACGCAGTATTTT
TRBD2	few	TRBJ2-1	TRBV20-1	CSAWGLAGGSYNEQFF	TGCAGTGCTTGGGGACTAGCGGGAGGCTCCTACAATGAGCAGTTCTTC
TRBD2	many	TRBJ2-1	TRBV10-3	CAISETDSGRAHNEQFF	TGTGCCATCAGTGAGACGGATAGCGGGAGGGCCCACAATGAGCAGTTCTTC
NA	many	TRBJ1-2	TRBV30	CAWTPGDTKVYGYTF	TGTGCCTGGACCCCCGGGGACACGAAGGTCTATGGCTACACCTTC
NA	few	TRBJ1-4	TRBV20-1	CSARDEEWSLEKLFF	TGCAGTGCTAGAGATGAAGAATGGAGTCTCGAAAAACTGTTTTTT
TRBD1	NA	TRBJ1-1	TRBV10-3	CATSDREWEAFF	TGTGCCACCTCTGACAGGGAGTGGGAAGCTTTCTTT
NA	NA	TRBJ2-2	TRBV5-1	CASSQNIGATGELFF	TGCGCCAGCAGCCAGAACATTGGGGCTACCGGGGAGCTGTTTTTT
TRBD1	NA	TRBJ2-2	TRBV6-1	CASGPRGQGRTGELFF	TGTGCCAGCGGTCCTAGAGGACAGGGGAGGACCGGGGAGCTGTTTTTT
TRBD2	many	TRBJ2-3	TRBV6-6	CASSYGTSGDTQYF	TGTGCCAGCAGTTACGGGACTAGTGGAGATACGCAGTATTTT
NA	few	TRBJ1-3	TRBV28	CASSLPDSSGNTIYF	TGTGCCAGCAGTTTACCCGATTCCTCTGGAAACACCATATATTTT
NA	many	TRBJ2-7	TRBV2	CASSEQVSYEQYF	TGTGCCAGCAGTGAGCAGGTGTCCTACGAGCAGTACTTC
TRBD2	many	TRBJ2-1	TRBV10-1	CASSDPGLAGHNEQFF	TGCGCCAGCAGTGACCCGGGACTAGCGGGACACAATGAGCAGTTCTTC
TRBD1	few	TRBJ1-2	TRBV5-8	CASSRRARQGLRGYTF	TGTGCCAGCAGCCGTCGGGCCCGACAGGGGCTTAGGGGCTACACCTTC
NA	NA	TRBJ2-7	TRBV14	CASSQGGAGEQYF	TGTGCCAGCAGCCAAGGTGGCGCGGGAGAGCAGTACTTC
TRBD2	many	TRBJ2-1	TRBV28	CASSPLGLPEQFF	TGTGCCAGCAGTCCTCTGGGACTACCCGAGCAGTTCTTC
TRBD1	few	TRBJ1-3	TRBV5-1	CASSLGGGLSGNTIYF	TGCGCCAGCAGCTTGGGAGGGGGCTTATCTGGAAACACCATATATTTT
NA	NA	TRBJ1-1	TRBV7-9	CASSLGETRTSEAFF	TGTGCCAGCAGCTTAGGAGAGACTCGAACCTCTGAAGCTTTCTTT
NA	many	TRBJ2-7	TRBV11-3	CASSLDPREQYF	TGTGCCAGCAGCTTAGACCCGCGCGAGCAGTACTTC
TRBD1	many	TRBJ1-1	TRBV14	CASSPRDSQVGHTEAFF	TGTGCCAGCAGCCCTAGGGACAGCCAAGTCGGGCACACTGAAGCTTTCTTT
TRBD2	NA	TRBJ2-5	TRBV14	CASSHLGGLVKETQYF	TGTGCCAGCAGCCACCTTGGGGGACTAGTAAAAGAGACCCAGTACTTC
NA	many	TRBJ1-2	TRBV27	CASSPGHLINYGYTF	TGTGCCAGCAGTCCAGGACACCTGATAAACTATGGCTACACCTTC
NA	NA	TRBJ2-2	TRBV28	CASSLKGGRVGELFF	TGTGCCAGCAGTTTGAAGGGGGGGAGAGTCGGGGAGCTGTTTTTT
NA	few	TRBJ2-3	TRBV30	CAWSRQGESTDTQYF	TGTGCCTGGAGTCGCCAAGGGGAAAGCACAGATACGCAGTATTTT
NA	NA	TRBJ2-1	TRBV28	CATVGDQNYNEQFF	TGTGCCACAGTGGGGGACCAGAACTACAATGAGCAGTTCTTC
TRBD1	many	TRBJ1-5	TRBV28	CASSWGQGNQPQHF	TGTGCCAGCAGTTGGGGACAGGGCAATCAGCCCCAGCATTTT
TRBD2	many	TRBJ2-7	TRBV11-2	CASSLDPRREIPYEQYF	TGTGCCAGCAGCTTAGATCCGAGGCGGGAGATTCCCTACGAGCAGTACTTC
TRBD1	few	TRBJ2-4	TRBV2	CASSPTGPTKNIQYF	TGTGCCAGCAGCCCGACAGGGCCTACCAAAAACATTCAGTACTTC
TRBD2	NA	TRBJ2-1	TRBV12-3/TRBV12-4	CASSAPSGGYNEQFF	TGTGCCAGCAGTGCGCCTAGCGGGGGCTACAATGAGCAGTTCTTC
TRBD1	NA	TRBJ2-1	TRBV6-2/TRBV6-3	CASKLDRAFNEQFF	TGTGCCAGCAAGCTGGACAGGGCCTTTAATGAGCAGTTCTTC
NA	few	TRBJ2-3	TRBV2	CASTGARDLGTQYF	TGTGCCAGCACTGGGGCTCGCGACTTGGGCACGCAGTATTTT
NA	NA	TRBJ1-2	TRBV20-1	CSAPARGNYGYTF	TGCAGTGCTCCCGCGCGGGGGAACTATGGCTACACCTTC
TRBD1	NA	TRBJ2-1	TRBV7-2	CASSLAWDRDVIEQFF	TGTGCCAGCAGCTTAGCTTGGGACAGGGACGTCATTGAGCAGTTCTTC
NA	NA	TRBJ1-1	TRBV11-1	CASSTSSGRTMNTEAFF	TGTGCCAGCAGCACGAGCTCCGGACGGACCATGAACACTGAAGCTTTCTTT